These 28 T cell receptor beta chains were sequenced from one sample in a study of radiotherapy plus CTLA-4 blockade in lung cancer. Only in-frame clones appear in the TCRdb table, and some are missing; sequencing was by immunoSEQ multiplex PCR. The sample includes around 37,000 clones, 72% of them seen just once. The material was peripheral blood, obtained from a patient treated with radiotherapy plus ipilimumab. The origin of the receptors is a human donor with non-small cell lung cancer who had stable disease on radiotherapy plus ipilimumab.

This clone has just a few counts. The V gene is TRBV5-1, the J gene TRBJ2-7, with D possibly TRBD1 on 5 matching bases. V lost 1 base, J lost 3 bases, and 8 bases lay in between. CDR1 is SGHRS, CDR2 YFSETQ, per germline. The CDR3 spans 13 residues. The CDR3 sequence is CASSLQGGYEQYF. As DNA, the CDR3 is TGCGCCAGCAGCTTGCAGGGTGGCTACGAGCAGTACTTC.

This clone was recorded a few times. CDR3 bases: TGTGCCAGCAATTCGCAGGTTACCCTTGCAGATACGCAGTATTTT. The encoded protein is CASNSQVTLADTQYF. The V and J genes are TRBV2 and TRBJ2-3; D gene unclear. This CDR3 has 15 residues. In germline, CDR1 is SNHLY, CDR2 FYNNEI. V was cut by 7 bases and J by 4 bases, with 18 bases left in between.

The sample holds a few counts of this clone. V gene TRBV18 combines with J gene TRBJ1-4; D gene unclear. The length of the CDR3 is 13 residues. The V gene lost 1 base and the J gene lost 5 bases, with 5 bases spanning the gap. Germline V gene data show CDR1 as KGHSH and CDR2 as LQKENI. The CDR3 nucleotides read TGTGCCAGCTCACCACTTTCGAATGAAAAACTGTTTTTT. Encoded protein: CASSPLSNEKLFF. The full variable domain, with the rest looked up from reference TRBV18 and TRBJ1-4, is NAGVMQNPRHLVRRRGQEARLRCSPMKGHSHVYWYRQLPEEGLKFMVYLQKENIIDESGMPKERFSAEFPKEGPSILRIQQVVRGDSAAYFCASSPLSNEKLFFGSGTQLSVL.

The chain joins TRBV20-1 to TRBJ1-3, with D possibly TRBD1 on 5 matching bases. CDR1 is DFQATT and CDR2 is SNEGSKA in the germline V gene (reference sequence). The CDR3 runs to 11 residues. V lost 6 bases to trimming and J lost 4 bases, with 7 bases between them. The CDR3 reads CSARAGNTIYF. The DNA of the CDR3 is TGCAGTGCCAGGGCGGGAAACACCATATATTTT.

The chain uses TRBV4-3 and TRBJ1-3; no clear D gene. V lost 3 bases to trimming and J lost 14 bases, with 20 bases between them. The CDR3 has 14 amino acids. Germline CDR1 and CDR2: LGHNA and YSLEER. DNA of the CDR3: TGCGCCAGCAGCCAGTCGAGAACAGCTCCTGTCTTATATTTT. As protein: CASSQSRTAPVLYF.

J is TRBJ2-4 and V is TRBV2; D may be TRBD2 (6 bases). This CDR3 has 17 amino acids. The V gene lost 2 bases and the J gene lost 1 base, with 15 bases spanning the gap. The germline gives CDR1 SNHLY, CDR2 FYNNEI. This chain's CDR3 is CASSEFGGEIAKNIQYF. The CDR3 nucleotides are TGTGCCAGCAGTGAATTTGGAGGGGAGATCGCCAAAAACATTCAGTACTTC.

This clone has a handful of counts. This rearrangement joins TRBV2 to TRBJ1-1; 7 nucleotides match TRBD1. CDR1 is SNHLY, CDR2 FYNNEI, per germline. The ends lost 6 bases at V and 6 bases at J; junction bases unmatched: 7. There are 13 residues in the CDR3. CDR3 sequence: CASRDPDRPEAFF. The CDR3 DNA is TGTGCCAGCAGAGATCCGGACAGGCCTGAAGCTTTCTTT.

The V call is TRBV30, the J call TRBJ2-6; D is perhaps TRBD2 (5 bases). The germline V gene has CDR1 GTSNPN and CDR2 SVGIG (reference sequence). V dropped 8 bases and J dropped 3 bases, with 14 bases sitting between them. The CDR3 has 14 residues. CDR3 amino acids: CAHSEGGGANVLTF. The CDR3 bases are TGTGCCCATAGCGAGGGTGGTGGGGCCAACGTCCTGACTTTC.

The CDR3 coding sequence is TGTGCCAGCAGCTTGTCTCCCGGGACAGGGGGCACCTCAACTAATGAAAAACTGTTTTTT. Its protein product is CASSLSPGTGGTSTNEKLFF. The chain carries TRBV5-4 and TRBJ1-4; 12 bases match TRBD1. Germline CDR1 reads SGHNT; CDR2 reads YYREEE (reference sequence). This CDR3 region has 20 residues. The ends lost 1 base at V and 0 bases at J; junction bases unmatched: 10.

This clone was recorded a few times. The genes are TRBV29-1 and TRBJ1-2; 8 bases line up with TRBD1. Unmatched junction bases numbered 5, after V lost 4 bases and J lost 4 bases. The CDR3 contains 13 residues. Germline V lookup: CDR1 SQVTM, CDR2 ANQGSEA. The CDR3, as DNA: TGCAGCGTTGGGGCAGGGGGCCGCTATGGCTACACCTTC. This codes for CSVGAGGRYGYTF.

This sequence joins TRBV18 and TRBJ2-5, with TRBD2 matching 8 bases. This CDR3 comprises 17 residues. Per germline, CDR1 KGHSH and CDR2 LQKENI. Trimming cost V 3 bases and J 5 bases; bases outside gene matches: 14. CDR3 in amino acids: CASSPTTGGVIGETQYF. CDR3 in DNA: TGTGCCAGCTCACCCACCACGGGAGGGGTCATCGGCGAGACCCAGTACTTC.

V is TRBV28 and J is TRBJ1-5; D is unclear. The CDR3 is made up of 13 amino acids. V lost 4 bases to trimming and J lost 0 bases, with 4 bases between them. Germline-derived CDR1 and CDR2 are MDHEN and SYDVKM. DNA of the CDR3: TGTGCCAGCAGTTACAATAGCAATCAGCCCCAGCATTTT. It codes for CASSYNSNQPQHF.

In its sample, this clone was seen many times. The chain employs TRBV6-4 and TRBJ2-1; no definite D call. Germline V gives CDR1 MRHNA, CDR2 SNTAGT. The CDR3 contains 13 residues. Trimming cost V 3 bases and J 3 bases, with 6 bases left between them. The CDR3 protein is CASSDRVYNEQFF. The CDR3 DNA reads TGTGCCAGCAGTGATCGGGTCTACAATGAGCAGTTCTTC.

The V call is TRBV5-1, the J call TRBJ2-3; D gene ambiguous. The CDR3 totals 11 residues. Trimming left V 4 bases short and J 6 bases short, with 6 bases between. Germline CDR1 is SGHRS and CDR2 is YFSETQ. CDR3 nucleotide sequence: TGCGCCAGCAGCCAAGCCGATACGCAGTATTTT. Translation gives CASSQADTQYF.

V and J are TRBV7-3 and TRBJ1-1; D is possibly TRBD1 (6 bases). The CDR3 runs to 15 residues. Germline CDR1 SGHTA, CDR2 FQGTGA. V shed 0 bases and J shed 4 bases, with 12 bases lying between them. CDR3 region: CASSLTPGASTEAFF. CDR3 DNA sequence: TGTGCCAGCAGCTTAACACCAGGGGCGAGCACTGAAGCTTTCTTT.

The chain couples TRBV2 to TRBJ2-1; 12 bases agree with TRBD2. Germline trimming cut 3 bases from V and 9 bases from J; bases unmatched to any gene: 6. Germline V gene sequence: CDR1 SNHLY, CDR2 FYNNEI. The CDR3 runs 15 residues. The CDR3 coding sequence is TGTGCCAGCAGTGATGGACTAGCGGGGCCCAGTGAGCAGTTCTTC. This encodes CASSDGLAGPSEQFF. Complete variable domain (other parts from reference TRBV2 and TRBJ2-1): EPEVTQTPSHQVTQMGQEVILRCVPISNHLYFYWYRQILGQKVEFLVSFYNNEISEKSEIFDDQFSVERPDGSNFTLKIRSTKLEDSAMYFCASSDGLAGPSEQFFGPGTRLTVL.

V usage is TRBV2 and J usage is TRBJ1-5; TRBD1 might be the D (5 bases). Between the trimmed V and J ends, which lost 6 bases and 6 bases, there was a span of 15 bases. The V gene's germline CDR1 is SNHLY and CDR2 FYNNEI. The CDR3 spans 14 residues. The CDR3 nucleotides read TGTGCCAGCAGGGGTGGGGGGGACGGTCAGCCCCAGCATTTT. Its protein product is CASRGGGDGQPQHF.

In its sample, this clone was seen a few times. The chain links TRBV5-1 to TRBJ2-5; 8 bases fit TRBD1. CDR1 and CDR2 (germline): SGHRS, YFSETQ. The CDR3 consists of 16 residues. With V trimmed by 0 bases and J by 2 bases, 6 bases remained unmatched. The CDR3 DNA follows: TGCGCCAGCAGCTTGGGATGGACAGGGCAACAAGAGACCCAGTACTTC. It encodes CASSLGWTGQQETQYF.

This chain uses TRBV2 with TRBJ2-3, with a tentative D call TRBD1 (5 bases). The V and J ends lost 6 bases and 0 bases respectively, with 13 bases between them. This CDR3 contains 15 residues. In germline, CDR1 is SNHLY, CDR2 FYNNEI. The CDR3 DNA sequence: TGTGCCAGCAGCCCAAGTCGACAGAGCACAGATACGCAGTATTTT. Protein product: CASSPSRQSTDTQYF.

The gene calls are TRBV2 and TRBJ1-5, with unresolved D. The CDR3 is 14 amino acids. Germline lookup yields CDR1 SNHLY and CDR2 FYNNEI. V lost 4 bases and J lost 3, with 10 bases in between. The CDR3 reads CASSVPASNQPQHF. The CDR3 DNA is TGTGCCAGCAGTGTCCCCGCGTCCAATCAGCCCCAGCATTTT.

The chain combines TRBV6-5 with TRBJ2-5; D unresolved. This CDR3 has 13 amino acids. The germline V and J ends were trimmed by 5 bases and 1 base, with 8 bases remaining between them. CDR1 is MNHEY and CDR2 is SVGAGI in the germline V gene. CDR3 sequence: CASSRGAQETQYF. Written as DNA, the CDR3 is TGTGCCAGCAGTCGAGGAGCCCAAGAGACCCAGTACTTC.

This clone occurred once. V is TRBV2 and J is TRBJ2-1, with 9 bases that match TRBD2. Germline V gene lookup returns CDR1 SNHLY and CDR2 FYNNEI. After removal of 6 bases from V and 14 bases from J, the junction contained 5 bases not matched to a gene. This CDR3 spans 11 amino acids. The CDR3: CASRLGGGEFF. CDR3 in DNA: TGTGCCAGCAGATTGGGCGGGGGGGAGTTCTTC.

This clone was detected only once. The rearrangement uses TRBV5-4 and TRBJ2-1; D may be TRBD2 (5 bases). Germline values: CDR1 SGHNT, CDR2 YYREEE (reference sequence). This CDR3 region has 14 residues. V lost 4 bases and J 1 base, leaving 9 bases between the germline ends. CDR3 protein: CASSLPGSYNEQFF. The CDR3 DNA is TGTGCCAGCAGCCTTCCGGGGTCCTACAATGAGCAGTTCTTC.

The chain combines TRBV7-2 with TRBJ2-7; TRBD2 aligns across 7 bases. With V trimmed by 0 bases and J by 2 bases, 7 bases remained unmatched. CDR3 length: 16 residues. Germline CDR1 SGHTA, CDR2 FQGNSA. Written as DNA, the CDR3 is TGTGCCAGCAGCTTAGCGGGGGGGGGTAGTCCCTACGAGCAGTACTTC. Translated: CASSLAGGGSPYEQYF.

This clone was seen a few times. This rearrangement joins TRBV5-1 to TRBJ2-1; the D is unclear. Trimming took 2 bases from V and 0 from J, leaving 6 bases between them. Germline V gene sequence: CDR1 SGHRS, CDR2 YFSETQ. CDR3 length: 14 residues. In nucleotides, the CDR3 is TGCGCCAGCAGCTTCTATGGCTCCTACAATGAGCAGTTCTTC. This sequence encodes CASSFYGSYNEQFF.

J is TRBJ2-1 and V is TRBV7-2; 9 nucleotides align to TRBD2. Germline assignment: CDR1 SGHTA and CDR2 FQGNSA. With V trimmed by 1 base and J by 3 bases, 1 base remained unmatched. This CDR3 contains 15 residues. The CDR3 loop is CASSLGLADYNEQFF. In DNA, the CDR3 is TGTGCCAGCAGCTTAGGACTAGCGGACTACAATGAGCAGTTCTTC.

This clone was seen only a few times. The V call is TRBV6-1, the J call TRBJ1-4; D possibly corresponds to TRBD1 (5 bases). The CDR3 contains 14 residues. The V end was cut by 2 bases, the J end by 6 bases, with 10 bases between. Germline loops: CDR1 MNHNS, CDR2 SASEGT. The CDR3 DNA follows: TGTGCCAGCAGTGAATCTGGGGCCGATGAAAAACTGTTTTTT. It is translated as CASSESGADEKLFF.

This clone was picked up a small number of times. The chain is built from TRBV5-5 and TRBJ2-1; 9 positions agree with TRBD2. The CDR3 length is 17 residues. V dropped 3 bases and J dropped 2; count of bases not matched to a gene: 9. Germline CDR1 reads SGHKS; CDR2 reads YYEKEE (reference sequence). The CDR3 nucleotides are TGTGCCAGCAGCTGGACCTCGGCGGGGGGGCCCTACAATGAGCAGTTCTTC. Amino acids: CASSWTSAGGPYNEQFF.